This passage covers 13 T cell receptor beta chains from one sample sequenced in a study of cytomegalovirus exposure and HLA in healthy donors. Primers included in the PCR were 60 Vbeta and 13 Jbeta primers. Assay: immunoSEQ multiplex PCR; the TCRdb copy retains only in-frame clones and omits some. There are 150,000 to 200,000 clones in the sample; 68% occur only once, and around 4.5% lies in the top ten. Sequencing used PBMCs. The receptors come from a woman between 18 and 29 years old in good health and CMV-seropositive.

The V and J genes are TRBV27 and TRBJ2-1; 9 bases are a match to TRBD2. The CDR3 runs to 14 residues. V was pared by 3 bases and J by 5 bases, with 2 bases of the junction left unmatched. The germline V gene has CDR1 MNHEY and CDR2 SMNVEV (reference sequence). CDR3 coding DNA: TGTGCCAGCAGTTTGCGGGGGGGAAACAATGAGCAGTTCTTC. This sequence encodes CASSLRGGNNEQFF.

The chain links TRBV4-3 to TRBJ2-7; 8 bases match TRBD2. The germline CDR1 and CDR2 sequences are LGHNA and YSLEER. The CDR3 loop spans 15 amino acids. V was pared by 0 bases and J by 5 bases, with 6 bases of the junction left unmatched. The CDR3 protein is CASSQDRGTSNEQYF. The CDR3 nucleotides read TGCGCCAGCAGCCAAGACCGGGGGACTAGTAACGAGCAGTACTTC.

The chain recombines TRBV12-5 with TRBJ1-1; D remains ambiguous. CDR1 and CDR2 (germline): LGHNT, FRNRAP. The V gene lost 5 bases and the J gene lost 1 base, with 26 bases spanning the gap. The CDR3 contains 19 residues. CDR3 in amino acids: CASGRGSPGFINANTEAFF. The CDR3 nucleotides read TGTGCTAGTGGTCGAGGGTCCCCCGGGTTCATTAATGCGAACACTGAAGCTTTCTTT.

The chain uses TRBV9 and TRBJ2-3, with 8 bases matching TRBD2. The CDR3 spans 13 residues. V shed 4 bases, J shed 4 bases, and the junction held 2 bases outside the gene matches. From germline, CDR1 is SGDLS and CDR2 YYNGEE. For the CDR3, the DNA is TGTGCCAGCAGCCGAGCGGGGGCAGATACGCAGTATTTT. As protein: CASSRAGADTQYF.

The chain couples TRBV4-1 to TRBJ2-1; 14 bases match TRBD2. V trimming: 5 bases; J trimming: 2 bases; junction bases outside the gene matches: 8. This CDR3 has 18 residues. Germline V CDR1 and CDR2: MGHRA, YSYEKL. CDR3 bases: TGCGCCAGCAGCGGTTCCGGGACTAGCGGGGGAGCCTACAATGAGCAGTTCTTC. Residues: CASSGSGTSGGAYNEQFF.

A few counts support this clone. The genes are TRBV19 and TRBJ1-1; D perhaps matches TRBD1 (6 bases). Trimming left V 3 bases short and J 7 bases short, with 21 bases between. Germline values: CDR1 LNHDA, CDR2 SQIVND (reference sequence). This CDR3 region has 16 residues. The CDR3 protein is CASSMPLRGIRSEAFF. The CDR3 coding sequence is TGTGCCAGTAGTATGCCCCTTAGGGGGATTAGGAGTGAAGCTTTCTTT.

The chain links TRBV18 to TRBJ1-1; no clear D. This CDR3 is 12 amino acids long. Germline V CDR1 and CDR2: KGHSH, LQKENI. Trimming removed 4 bases from V and 0 bases from J, with 3 bases in between. CDR3 loop: CASSRMNTEAFF. In nucleotides, the CDR3 is TGTGCCAGCTCACGTATGAACACTGAAGCTTTCTTT. Full variable domain (rest looked up from reference TRBV18 and TRBJ1-1): NAGVMQNPRHLVRRRGQEARLRCSPMKGHSHVYWYRQLPEEGLKFMVYLQKENIIDESGMPKERFSAEFPKEGPSILRIQQVVRGDSAAYFCASSRMNTEAFFGQGTRLTVV.

In its sample, this clone was seen a few times. The chain carries TRBV5-1 and TRBJ2-7; 9 bases map to TRBD1. The CDR3 contains 15 residues. Per germline, CDR1 SGHRS and CDR2 YFSETQ. With V trimmed by 6 bases and J by 2 bases, 9 bases remained unmatched. The CDR3: CASKRWTGETYEQYF. The CDR3 nucleotides are TGCGCCAGCAAACGATGGACAGGGGAAACCTACGAGCAGTACTTC.

The chain is built from TRBV6-1 and TRBJ1-3; a weak D match, TRBD1 (5 bases). The CDR3 is 17 residues long. The V gene lost 4 bases and the J gene lost 0 bases, with 16 bases spanning the gap. CDR1 and CDR2 (germline): MNHNS, SASEGT. The CDR3 nucleotides are TGTGCCAGCAGTGGGTCCCGGGGACTGAACTCTGGAAACACCATATATTTT. Protein product: CASSGSRGLNSGNTIYF.

J is TRBJ1-1 and V is TRBV19; perhaps TRBD1 as D (5 bases). From germline, CDR1 is LNHDA and CDR2 SQIVND (reference sequence). Trimming pared 5 bases from V and 10 bases from J, leaving 17 bases between. This CDR3 comprises 13 residues. CDR3 sequence reads: CASSPGTHPRAFF. DNA of the CDR3: TGTGCCAGTAGTCCGGGGACTCACCCAAGAGCTTTCTTT.

V gene TRBV4-2 combines with J gene TRBJ2-1; D is undetermined. There are 14 residues in the CDR3. V shed 1 base and J shed 8 bases, with 12 bases lying between them. Germline V gene data show CDR1 as LGHNA and CDR2 as YNFKEQ. The CDR3 loop reads CASSQVSSLDEQFF. The CDR3 coding sequence is TGTGCCAGCAGCCAAGTTTCGAGCTTGGATGAGCAGTTCTTC.

The chain links TRBV5-1 to TRBJ2-1, with 7 bases that match TRBD2. The V gene's germline CDR1 is SGHRS and CDR2 YFSETQ. The CDR3 extends over 16 amino acids. J was trimmed by 5 bases and V by 0 bases; bases with no gene match: 8. The CDR3 bases are TGCGCCAGCAGCTTGGCCTGGGACTACCAAGACAATGAGCAGTTCTTC. Translation gives CASSLAWDYQDNEQFF.

J is TRBJ2-5 and V is TRBV4-1; D is undetermined. This CDR3 is built from 15 residues. Germline assignment: CDR1 MGHRA and CDR2 YSYEKL. The V end lost 0 bases, the J end lost 4 bases, and 12 bases lay between the germline ends. The CDR3 DNA is TGCGCCAGCAGCCAAGACGATCACAGAATAGAGACCCAGTACTTC. It is translated as CASSQDDHRIETQYF.